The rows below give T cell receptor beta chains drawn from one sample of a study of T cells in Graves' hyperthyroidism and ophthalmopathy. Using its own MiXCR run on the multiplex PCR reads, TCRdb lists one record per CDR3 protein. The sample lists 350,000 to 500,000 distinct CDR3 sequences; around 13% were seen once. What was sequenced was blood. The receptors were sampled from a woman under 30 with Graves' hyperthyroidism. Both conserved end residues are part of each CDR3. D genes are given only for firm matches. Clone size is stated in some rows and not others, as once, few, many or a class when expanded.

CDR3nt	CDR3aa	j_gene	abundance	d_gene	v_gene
TGTGCCAGCAGTTTATCCGCGGGCCCCGTCTACGAGCAGTACTTC	CASSLSAGPVYEQYF	TRBJ2-7	many	NA	TRBV27
TGTGCCAGCAGCTTGTTGGCGGGAGGGGGTTATACGCAGTATTTT	CASSLLAGGGYTQYF	TRBJ2-3	NA	TRBD2	TRBV7-9
TGTGCCAGCATCGCGGCAGTGACTATGAACACTGAAGCTTTCTTT	CASIAAVTMNTEAFF	TRBJ1-1	many	NA	TRBV6-5
TGTGCCAGCAGTGATGGGACAGGGGATTCACCCCTCCACTTT	CASSDGTGDSPLHF	TRBJ1-6	NA	TRBD1	TRBV6-1
TGTGCCAGTAGTATCCGGGACTTCTCCTACAATGAGCAGTTCTTC	CASSIRDFSYNEQFF	TRBJ2-1	NA	NA	TRBV19
TGTGCCAGCAGTTTAGACCCCACCTCCTACGAGCAGTACTTC	CASSLDPTSYEQYF	TRBJ2-7	many	NA	TRBV28
TGTGCCAGCTTTACCTATCGGTCCTATGGCTACACCTTC	CASFTYRSYGYTF	TRBJ1-2	many	NA	TRBV28
TGCGCCAGCAGTGAGTCGGGTTCTCAGCCCCAGCATTTT	CASSESGSQPQHF	TRBJ1-5	NA	NA	TRBV10-2
TGTGCCAGCCGGTACCGGGACAGGGGGCGGGTTTACGAGCAGTACTTC	CASRYRDRGRVYEQYF	TRBJ2-7	NA	TRBD1	TRBV6-1
TGCAGTGCAACCAGGACAGGGGGGAATTCACCCCTCCACTTT	CSATRTGGNSPLHF	TRBJ1-6	many	TRBD1	TRBV20-1
TGTGCCAGCAGTAGCCCGAACACTGAAGCTTTCTTT	CASSSPNTEAFF	TRBJ1-1	many	NA	TRBV27
TGCACTGCGGGACAGGGGGACTACGAGCAGTACTTC	CTAGQGDYEQYF	TRBJ2-7	many	TRBD1	TRBV20-1
TGTGCCAGCAGCGTAGGGCCAAACAATGAGCAGTTCTTC	CASSVGPNNEQFF	TRBJ2-1	many	NA	TRBV9
TGTGCCAGCAGCTTATTTGTGGCGAACACTGAAGCTTTCTTT	CASSLFVANTEAFF	TRBJ1-1	few	NA	TRBV5-8
TGTGCCAGCAGCCGCAGGGGGGTCGGGGCCAACGTCCTGACTTTC	CASSRRGVGANVLTF	TRBJ2-6	NA	NA	TRBV6-1
TGTGCCAGCAGCGTAGCGGCAGGGATGGCAGATACGCAGTATTTT	CASSVAAGMADTQYF	TRBJ2-3	many	NA	TRBV9
TGCAGTGCTACGACAGGGTGGGCCTACGAGCAGTACTTC	CSATTGWAYEQYF	TRBJ2-7	few	TRBD1	TRBV20-1
TGTGCCAGCAGCTTGATTCGAAATAATTCACCCCTCCACTTT	CASSLIRNNSPLHF	TRBJ1-6	few	NA	TRBV5-6
TGTGCCAGCAGCCCTGGGACAGACTATAATTCACCCCTCCACTTT	CASSPGTDYNSPLHF	TRBJ1-6	NA	TRBD1	TRBV5-4
TGTGCCAGTACACGTTATCTTGCGGGAGTTACAGATACGCAGTATTTT	CASTRYLAGVTDTQYF	TRBJ2-3	many	TRBD2	TRBV19
TGTGCCAGCAGTTTTCGGGGGCATGGAAACACCATATATTTT	CASSFRGHGNTIYF	TRBJ1-3	many	NA	TRBV28
TGTGCCAGCAGTGAGTCAGTTTTTGAGACCGGGGAGCTGTTTTTT	CASSESVFETGELFF	TRBJ2-2	NA	NA	TRBV2